The source of this T cell receptor beta chain is a study of early stage breast cancer tumors. Across the whole study: Roughly 10-fold was the mean read coverage per sample. Study outcomes and limitations: Tumor and normal breast were distinguished via blood comparison in 14 of 16 patients. Commonly generated sequences made up most enriched TCRB sequences shared between patients.

Each sample had two DNA replicates, around 0.53 ug blood or about 1.4 ug tissue. Repertoires were generated with immunoSEQ multiplex PCR, while TCRdb's copy carries only in-frame clones and drops some. The table includes tens of thousands of clones, around 75% detected once. Comments on this clone: Antigen unknown.

Looked up from germline, CDR1 is SGHNT and CDR2 is YENEEA. This CDR3 has 14 amino acids. V lost 4 bases, J lost 0 bases, and 4 bases lay in between. The chain uses TRBV11-3 and TRBJ2-6, with D unclear. Sequenced: breast tumor tissue. This TCR came from a person aged 25 to 45 with breast cancer. CDR3 sequence (DNA): TGTGCCAGCAGCTCAGGCTCTGGGGCCAACGTCCTGACTTTC. This sequence encodes CASSSGSGANVLTF.